The rows below give T cell receptor beta chains drawn from one sample of a study of blood T cell repertoires in COVID-19. This table comes from immunoSEQ multiplex PCR, and its TCRdb copy is limited to in-frame clones, with some not included. Seen here are about 130,000 clones, around four fifths observed once, and the top ten hold more than 5.5%. The material sequenced was peripheral blood. These receptors came from a man aged 60 to 69 with acute or convalescent COVID-19. Each CDR3 is given with its conserved first and last residue. The D gene is left open where the match is weak. The size entry is marked missing in some rows and otherwise reads once, few, many or a size class.

D,size,J,V,length,DNA,CDR3
TRBD2,-,TRBJ2-7,TRBV10-3,13,TGTGCCATCGCCGGGACTAGCAACAACGAGCAGTACTTC,CAIAGTSNNEQYF
-,-,TRBJ1-1,TRBV30,12,TGTGCCTGGAGTCCTACTAATTTCGGCGCTTTCTTT,CAWSPTNFGAFF
-,-,TRBJ1-1,TRBV5-1,13,TGCGCCAGCAGTAACCCCCCGGGGACTGAAGCTTTCTTT,CASSNPPGTEAFF
-,-,TRBJ1-3,TRBV7-3,14,TGTGCCAGCAGCTTAACAGGGGCGGGAAACACCATATATTTT,CASSLTGAGNTIYF
TRBD2,-,TRBJ2-7,TRBV4-1,15,TGCGCCAGCAGCCAGACTAGCGGGAGTTTCTACGAGCAGTACTTC,CASSQTSGSFYEQYF
TRBD1,-,TRBJ1-5,TRBV19,17,TGTGCCAGTAGTACCGAACGGACAGGGGTGGGCAATCAGCCCCAGCATTTT,CASSTERTGVGNQPQHF
-,few,TRBJ1-1,TRBV5-1,14,TGCGCCAGCAGCTTCGGGGTAACGGACACTGAAGCTTTCTTT,CASSFGVTDTEAFF
TRBD1,few,TRBJ2-5,TRBV7-2,12,TGTGCCAGCAGCAGGGACAGGGAGACCCAGTACTTC,CASSRDRETQYF
-,-,TRBJ1-2,TRBV4-1,16,TGCGCCAGCAGCCCCCTAGCGAGGGCCGGTACCAGTGGCTACACCTTC,CASSPLARAGTSGYTF
TRBD2,few,TRBJ2-7,TRBV4-1,16,TGCGCCAGCAGCCAAGATCGAGTAGCGGGAGACTACGAGCAGTACTTC,CASSQDRVAGDYEQYF
-,-,TRBJ1-5,TRBV2,12,TGTGCCAGCAGGCAGTTCAATCAGCCCCAGCATTTT,CASRQFNQPQHF
TRBD2,few,TRBJ2-5,TRBV5-1,15,TGCGCCAGCAGCATCCGCCAAACTAGCGGGGAGACCCAGTACTTC,CASSIRQTSGETQYF
TRBD1,-,TRBJ1-1,TRBV11-3,14,TGTGCCAGCAGCCGGACAGGCCCGAACACTGAAGCTTTCTTT,CASSRTGPNTEAFF
-,-,TRBJ2-3,TRBV5-1,15,TGCGCCAGCAGCCGGACGCCAGGGAGCACAGATACGCAGTATTTT,CASSRTPGSTDTQYF
TRBD2,-,TRBJ2-2,TRBV9,17,TGTGCCAGCAGCACGCGACTAGCGGGGGCGAACACCGGGGAGCTGTTTTTT,CASSTRLAGANTGELFF
TRBD1,once,TRBJ1-2,TRBV2,12,TGTGCCAGCAGTGTTCGACAGGGCGGCTACACCTTC,CASSVRQGGYTF
TRBD2,once,TRBJ2-2,TRBV12-5,15,TGTGCTAGTGGTTTGGGGCTAGCGGAAAACGGGGAGCTGTTTTTT,CASGLGLAENGELFF
TRBD2,-,TRBJ2-7,TRBV5-1,14,TGCGCCAGCAGCCAAGAAGGGACTAGTGGCGAGCAGTACTTC,CASSQEGTSGEQYF
TRBD2,-,TRBJ2-3,TRBV11-2,18,TGTGCCAGCAGCTTCTCTTTTCCTAGCGGGGGCTCCACAGATACGCAGTATTTT,CASSFSFPSGGSTDTQYF
-,-,TRBJ2-3,TRBV24-1,13,TGTGCCACCAGCTCCCAGGGCTTGCATACGCAGTATTTT,CATSSQGLHTQYF
-,-,TRBJ1-1,TRBV7-2,15,TGTGCCAGCAGCTTAGCGGCGGCTACGAACACTGAAGCTTTCTTT,CASSLAAATNTEAFF
-,-,TRBJ1-1,TRBV30,14,TGTGCCTGGTGGAGGACCCCGGTGGACACTGAAGCTTTCTTT,CAWWRTPVDTEAFF
TRBD1,-,TRBJ1-2,TRBV7-9,13,TGTGCCAGCAGCTTTGGACAGGAGGGTGGCTACACCTTC,CASSFGQEGGYTF
-,-,TRBJ1-2,TRBV5-1,15,TGCGCCAGCAGCTTGGCTCGCGGCACCAACTATGGCTACACCTTC,CASSLARGTNYGYTF
-,-,TRBJ2-7,TRBV24-1,12,TGTGCCACCAGTGTGGCAGGCTACGAGCAGTACTTC,CATSVAGYEQYF
TRBD2,-,TRBJ2-5,TRBV24-1,14,TGTGCCACCAGTGTCCACAGCGGGATAGAGACCCAGTACTTC,CATSVHSGIETQYF
TRBD1,-,TRBJ2-1,TRBV11-3,17,TGTGCCAGCAGCCGAGGGACAGATCGGGTCTCCTACAATGAGCAGTTCTTC,CASSRGTDRVSYNEQFF
TRBD1,few,TRBJ1-3,TRBV5-1,15,TGCGCCAGCAGCGCCGGGACAGGACCTGGAGGTACCATATATTTT,CASSAGTGPGGTIYF
-,-,TRBJ2-1,TRBV30,13,TGTGCCTTGGACTTTTTCTCCTACAATGAGCAGTTCTTC,CALDFFSYNEQFF
-,-,TRBJ2-2,TRBV4-2,17,TGTGCCAGCAGCCAAGTGACCCAGGGGGGTTTCACCGGGGAGCTGTTTTTT,CASSQVTQGGFTGELFF
TRBD1,-,TRBJ1-1,TRBV2,17,TGTGCCAGCAGGACAGGACAGGGGAGAGGCTTAGGCACTGAAGCTTTCTTT,CASRTGQGRGLGTEAFF
TRBD1,-,TRBJ2-7,TRBV7-2,15,TGTGCCAGCAGCTTAGTGGGGACAGGGACCTACGAGCAGTACTTC,CASSLVGTGTYEQYF
-,once,TRBJ2-7,TRBV24-1,13,TGTGCCACCAGTGATTTGCCGGGGAGTGAGCAGTACTTC,CATSDLPGSEQYF
TRBD1,-,TRBJ2-6,TRBV7-9,15,TGTGCCAGCAGCCCAGACAGGGCTGGGGCCAACGTCCTGACTTTC,CASSPDRAGANVLTF
-,-,TRBJ2-1,TRBV4-1,17,TGCGCCAGCAGCCACAACTACCTAGCGAGGGGCTACAATGAGCAGTTCTTC,CASSHNYLARGYNEQFF
TRBD1,-,TRBJ1-3,TRBV18,16,TGTGCCAGCTCACCGTCAGCAGGGGGCGACGGAAACACCATATATTTT,CASSPSAGGDGNTIYF
-,-,TRBJ2-2,TRBV7-3,18,TGTGCCAGCAGCTTATGGGGCCGATCCCAAAAGAGCACCGGGGAGCTGTTTTTT,CASSLWGRSQKSTGELFF
-,-,TRBJ2-1,TRBV20-1,10,TGCAGTGCTACAAACAATGAGCAGTTCTTC,CSATNNEQFF
TRBD1,-,TRBJ1-1,TRBV15,16,TGTGCCACCAGCAGAGATCTCTTACAGGGGGGCACTGAAGCTTTCTTT,CATSRDLLQGGTEAFF